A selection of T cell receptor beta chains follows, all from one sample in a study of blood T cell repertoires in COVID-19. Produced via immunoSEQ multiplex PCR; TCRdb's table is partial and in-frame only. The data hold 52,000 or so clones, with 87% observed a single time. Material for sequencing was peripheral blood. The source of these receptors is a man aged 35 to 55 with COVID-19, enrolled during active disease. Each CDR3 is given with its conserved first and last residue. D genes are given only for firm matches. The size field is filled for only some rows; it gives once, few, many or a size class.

CAWGGTIGNQPQHF,TGTGCCTGGGGAGGGACAATCGGGAATCAGCCCCAGCATTTT,TRBV30,NA,TRBJ1-5,NA
CSVVLSAPGANQPQHF,TGCAGCGTTGTCTTAAGCGCGCCAGGGGCCAATCAGCCCCAGCATTTT,TRBV29-1,NA,TRBJ1-5,NA
CASSSGGVFEKLFF,TGTGCCAGCAGCTCAGGGGGCGTATTTGAAAAACTGTTTTTT,TRBV7-9,TRBD1,TRBJ1-4,NA
CASRGSSYNEQFF,TGTGCCAGCCGGGGGAGCTCCTACAATGAGCAGTTCTTC,TRBV2,NA,TRBJ2-1,NA
CASSFILNEQFF,TGCGCCAGCAGCTTTATACTTAATGAGCAGTTCTTC,TRBV5-1,NA,TRBJ2-1,NA
CASSEGVQGVNSPLHF,TGCGCCAGCAGCGAGGGGGTACAGGGAGTTAATTCACCCCTCCACTTT,TRBV10-2,NA,TRBJ1-6,NA
CSASQNTEAFF,TGCAGTGCTAGCCAGAACACTGAAGCTTTCTTT,TRBV20-1,NA,TRBJ1-1,NA
CASSIQSRSTDTQYF,TGCGCCAGCAGCATACAGAGTCGGTCTACAGATACGCAGTATTTT,TRBV4-1,NA,TRBJ2-3,NA
CAINTGQGLFGYTF,TGTGCCATCAATACGGGACAGGGTCTTTTCGGCTACACCTTC,TRBV10-3,TRBD1,TRBJ1-2,NA
CASSPWGGELETQYF,TGTGCCAGCAGTCCCTGGGGGGGAGAGCTGGAGACCCAGTACTTC,TRBV28,TRBD2,TRBJ2-5,NA
CASSRTGALEKLFF,TGTGCCAGCAGCCGGACAGGCGCCCTTGAAAAACTGTTTTTT,TRBV14,TRBD1,TRBJ1-4,NA
CASSLAGQGANEKLFF,TGTGCCAGCAGCTTAGCCGGGCAGGGGGCTAATGAAAAACTGTTTTTT,TRBV7-2,TRBD1,TRBJ1-4,once
CASSLGLGETQYF,TGCGCCAGCAGCTTGGGACTAGGAGAGACCCAGTACTTC,TRBV5-1,NA,TRBJ2-5,once
CASSPSGVGEQYF,TGTGCCAGTAGTCCCTCGGGAGTGGGGGAGCAGTACTTC,TRBV19,NA,TRBJ2-7,NA
CASSQVGLLRSYEQYF,TGCGCCAGCAGCCAAGTTGGTCTTCTTAGGAGTTACGAGCAGTACTTC,TRBV4-1,NA,TRBJ2-7,NA
CASRNIAGAYNEQFF,TGTGCCAGCAGAAACATAGCGGGGGCCTACAATGAGCAGTTCTTC,TRBV27,TRBD2,TRBJ2-1,NA
CASGNLGGYDYGYTF,TGCGCCAGCGGTAACCTGGGAGGGTACGACTATGGCTACACCTTC,TRBV4-1,NA,TRBJ1-2,NA
CATWGGAFSSYNEQFF,TGTGCCACCTGGGGGGGGGCGTTTAGCTCCTACAATGAGCAGTTCTTC,TRBV24-1,NA,TRBJ2-1,few
CAISDLIRDRGNTIYF,TGTGCCATCAGTGACCTCATCCGGGACAGGGGAAACACCATATATTTT,TRBV10-3,TRBD1,TRBJ1-3,few
CASSPGLQPQHF,TGTGCCAGCTCACCCGGGTTGCAGCCCCAGCATTTT,TRBV18,NA,TRBJ1-5,few
CAWSPGQGPYEQYF,TGTGCCTGGTCTCCGGGACAGGGACCCTACGAGCAGTACTTC,TRBV30,TRBD1,TRBJ2-7,NA
CASRIVGGGYTF,TGTGCCAGCAGGATAGTTGGGGGCGGCTACACCTTC,TRBV6-4,NA,TRBJ1-2,NA
CASSLLANEQFF,TGTGCCAGCAGCTTACTAGCCAATGAGCAGTTCTTC,TRBV7-8,NA,TRBJ2-1,NA
CASRDRGKGTEAFF,TGTGCCAGCAGGGACAGGGGCAAAGGCACTGAAGCTTTCTTT,TRBV6-5,TRBD1,TRBJ1-1,once
CASSPRAPLAGATDTQYF,TGTGCCAGCAGCCCGCGAGCCCCCCTAGCGGGGGCCACAGATACGCAGTATTTT,TRBV9,TRBD2,TRBJ2-3,NA
CASSSYQQGTGNTIYF,TGTGCCAGCAGTTCCTACCAACAGGGAACTGGAAACACCATATATTTT,TRBV28,NA,TRBJ1-3,NA
CASRQTGSNQPQHF,TGTGCCAGCAGACAAACAGGTTCCAATCAGCCCCAGCATTTT,TRBV3-1/TRBV3-2,NA,TRBJ1-5,NA
CASSLGLAGEGEETQYF,TGCGCCAGCAGCTTGGGACTAGCGGGAGAGGGAGAAGAGACCCAGTACTTC,TRBV5-1,TRBD2,TRBJ2-5,NA
CASSRHIKETQYF,TGTGCCAGTAGCAGACACATTAAAGAGACCCAGTACTTC,TRBV19,NA,TRBJ2-5,NA
CATSGTSGRERETQYF,TGTGCCACCAGTGGGACTAGCGGGAGGGAGCGGGAGACCCAGTACTTC,TRBV24-1,TRBD2,TRBJ2-5,NA